There are a few counts of the clone carrying this T cell receptor (beta chain). TCRdb reprocessed the 5' RACE reads with MiXCR, giving one entry per CDR3 protein. This repertoire shows hundreds of thousands of distinct CDR3 sequences, less than 7% found once; its top ten account for 1.5% to 2%. This entry is derived from a study of identical twins. The CDR3 runs 16 residues. Per germline, CDR1 LGHDT and CDR2 YNNKEL (reference sequence). V was clipped by 6 bases and J by 7 bases; unmatched bases: 15. V is TRBV3-1 and J is TRBJ2-5, with 9 bases matching TRBD2. Material: naive T cells sorted from blood. The receptor comes from a young man in good health. CDR3 in DNA: TGTGCCAGCAGTCTCATGGAAAGCGGGAGGTCTGGGACCCAGTACTTC. It codes for CASSLMESGRSGTQYF.